The 6 T cell receptor beta chains below were found in one sample sequenced in a study of control samples from healthy donors and cancer patients. Some clones are missing from TCRdb's copy, which holds only in-frame ones; the method was immunoSEQ multiplex PCR. The data show approximately 100,000 clones, with around nine tenths seen just once and approximately 3% held by the top ten. The sample taken for sequencing was blood. Receptors originate from a human donor in good health. The donor label of this sample is uncertain.

Regarding this clone: Other DNA sequences in the sample encode the same CDR3. J is TRBJ1-1 and V is TRBV5-6; D is undetermined. The ends were cut back, 0 bases at V and 1 base at J, with 7 bases in the middle. Germline V gene sequence: CDR1 SGHDT, CDR2 YYEEEE. The CDR3 runs to 14 residues. CDR3 protein: CASSLANRNTEAFF. CDR3 coding DNA: TGTGCCAGCAGCTTGGCTAACCGGAACACTGAAGCTTTCTTT.

This sequence joins TRBV6-2 or TRBV6-3 and TRBJ2-1, with a weak D call TRBD1 (5 bases). Germline lookup yields CDR1 MNHEY and CDR2 SVGEGT. The CDR3 contains 18 residues. Trimming left V 5 bases short and J 0 bases short, with 20 bases between. The CDR3 region has the DNA TGTGCCAGCAGTAGTAGGGGAACCAACAGGAGCTCCTACAATGAGCAGTTCTTC. Amino acid sequence: CASSSRGTNRSSYNEQFF.

The chain combines TRBV6-5 with TRBJ1-4; 8 nucleotides line up with TRBD1. Germline CDR1 is MNHEY and CDR2 is SVGAGI. V lost 5 bases to trimming and J lost 6 bases; unmatched junction nucleotides: 5. This CDR3 has 14 amino acids. The CDR3 here is CASSRLTGDEKLFF. CDR3 coding DNA: TGTGCCAGCAGTCGACTGACAGGGGATGAAAAACTGTTTTTT.

In this sample, this clone turned up a few times. The junction does not match germline at one end; this may be a read error. J is TRBJ2-5 and V is TRBV7-7; 7 positions agree with TRBD2. Germline values: CDR1 SSHAT, CDR2 FNYEAQ (reference sequence). CDR3 length: 15 amino acids. The CDR3 loop reads CASSLRGGQGETQYF. CDR3 nucleotide sequence: TGTGCTAGCAGCTTACGGGGAGGGCAAGGAGAGACCCAGTACTTC.

The rearrangement uses TRBV12-5 and TRBJ2-7; D not certain. This CDR3 comprises 12 residues. V was trimmed by 3 bases and J by 2 bases, leaving 5 bases between them. Germline lookup yields CDR1 LGHNT and CDR2 FRNRAP. DNA of the CDR3: TGTGCTAGTGGTTTTTTAGCCTACGAGCAGTACTTC. Protein product: CASGFLAYEQYF.

The gene calls are TRBV7-2 and TRBJ1-1; the D gene is possibly TRBD1 (6 bases). From germline, CDR1 is SGHTA and CDR2 FQGNSA. V was pared by 1 base and J by 0 bases, with 12 bases between. The CDR3 has 16 residues. The CDR3 is CASSLVGGAMNTEAFF. CDR3 bases: TGTGCCAGCAGCTTAGTTGGGGGGGCGATGAACACTGAAGCTTTCTTT.